Below, 3 T cell receptor beta chains from the same sample are listed, as sequenced in a study of blood T cells in healthy people across ages (dated by TCRdb to about 2015). To prepare the library, 5' RACE was applied. The reads were generated on an Illumina HiSeq 2500. A second PCR of roughly 7 to 11 cycles was performed with a sample-barcoded 5' primer and a J-beta primer mix. The public reads were run again by TCRdb, first through fastp at Q25 and then through MiXCR, and only productive beta chains were kept. Rows with a matching CDR3 protein are joined into one entry that keeps the most common DNA and genes. Here the sample has roughly 680,000 distinct CDR3 sequences; 45% to 50% occur a single time. Roughly a third of the sample belongs to the ten largest clones. The sequenced material came from blood. The receptors originated from a woman aged 60-70 years in good health.

The V gene is TRBV20-1, the J gene TRBJ2-3; D is ambiguous. V lost 7 bases and J 1 base, leaving 9 bases between the germline ends. This CDR3 comprises 12 residues. The germline gives CDR1 DFQATT, CDR2 SNEGSKA (reference sequence). The CDR3 DNA reads as TGCAGTGGCAACGCCGGCACAGATACGCAGTATTTT. Protein sequence: CSGNAGTDTQYF.

This chain connects TRBV4-3 to TRBJ2-2; TRBD1 matches 8 bases. Germline CDR1 and CDR2: LGHNA and YSLEER. The CDR3 is 14 residues long. After removal of 5 bases from V and 5 bases from J, the junction contained 4 bases not matched to a gene. CDR3 residues: CASSKRQGTGELFF. For the CDR3, the DNA is TGCGCCAGCAGCAAGAGACAGGGGACCGGGGAGCTGTTTTTT.

This sequence joins TRBV7-9 and TRBJ2-3, with TRBD2 as a possible D gene (7 bases). Germline CDR1 SEHNR, CDR2 FQNEAQ (reference sequence). Deletions cut 5 bases from V and 3 bases from J, with 15 bases between. CDR3 length: 15 amino acids. CDR3 sequence (DNA): TGTGCCAGCAGCGCAACAGGGAGGGGAACAGATACGCAGTATTTT. Its protein is CASSATGRGTDTQYF.